This T cell receptor beta chain was profiled in a study of blood T cell repertoires in COVID-19. Background on the study: Spain, Italy and the United States supplied samples that represented acute and convalescent COVID-19. Sources were T cells, B-cell-depleted T cells, or PBMCs; the material itself was cDNA or gDNA.

Libraries were prepared by immunoSEQ multiplex PCR; TCRdb keeps only in-frame clonotypes and omits some of them. The data contain roughly 70,000 clones, about 88% of them singletons. This TCR derives from a man in his 70s with acute or convalescent COVID-19. The sequencing sample was made of peripheral blood.

CDR3 DNA: TGTGCCAGCAGCCCAGGGGGGTCCCGCGAGCAGTACTTC. Translating gives CASSPGGSREQYF. J is TRBJ2-7 and V is TRBV7-2; a possible D gene is TRBD1 (7 bases). From germline, CDR1 is SGHTA and CDR2 FQGNSA. V lost 5 bases and J lost 6, with 14 bases in between. CDR3 length: 13 amino acids. The entire variable domain, with the rest obtained from reference TRBV7-2 and TRBJ2-7, is as follows: GAGVSQSPSNKVTEKGKDVELRCDPISGHTALYWYRQSLGQGLEFLIYFQGNSAPDKSGLPSDRFSAERTGGSVSTLTIQRTQQEDSAVYLCASSPGGSREQYFGPGTRLTVT.